This T cell receptor beta chain was identified in a study of blood T cell repertoires in COVID-19. At the level of the study: The origin of the acute and convalescent COVID-19 samples was the United States, Italy and Spain.

V lost 6 bases and J lost 2, with 10 bases in between. The CDR3 contains 14 residues. Per the germline V gene, CDR1 is LNHDA and CDR2 is SQIVND (reference sequence). Generated by immunoSEQ multiplex PCR, the TCRdb table keeps only in-frame clones and is missing some. The sample yields under 200,000 clones, approximately 84% seen once. The chain employs TRBV19 and TRBJ2-2, with D possibly matching TRBD2 (6 bases). The sample was peripheral blood. The source of this sequence is a human donor with acute or convalescent COVID-19. The donor label of this sample is uncertain. The CDR3 nucleotides are TGTGCCAGTAGACTGACTAGTAACACCGGGGAGCTGTTTTTT. Its translation: CASRLTSNTGELFF.